This entry is about one T cell receptor (beta chain). Its antigen remains unidentified. The data belong to a study of CD4 T cells in relation to SARS-CoV-2 and coronaviruses. Points from the study as a whole: The cross-reactivity analysis covered only spike protein, not other viral proteins.

This CDR3 spans 16 amino acids. Germline V gene data show CDR1 as MGHRA and CDR2 as YSYEKL. Trimming removed 0 bases from V and 6 bases from J; junction bases left unmatched: 5. The data were produced by immunoSEQ multiplex PCR, yet TCRdb's version contains in-frame clones alone and is incomplete. The repertoire consists of tens of thousands of clones, with nearly 85% occurring once and the leading ten covering around 1.2%. The sample comprised naive CD4+ T cells from PBMCs, cultured in vitro. Subset in this sample: naive CD4+ T cells isolated by negative enrichment. This chain uses TRBV4-1 with TRBJ1-6; 7 bases agree with TRBD1. This clonotype was sampled from an adult with COVID-19. CDR3 loop: CASSQDGRGRNSPLHF. Here the CDR3 DNA reads TGCGCCAGCAGCCAAGATGGTAGGGGGCGTAATTCACCCCTCCACTTT.